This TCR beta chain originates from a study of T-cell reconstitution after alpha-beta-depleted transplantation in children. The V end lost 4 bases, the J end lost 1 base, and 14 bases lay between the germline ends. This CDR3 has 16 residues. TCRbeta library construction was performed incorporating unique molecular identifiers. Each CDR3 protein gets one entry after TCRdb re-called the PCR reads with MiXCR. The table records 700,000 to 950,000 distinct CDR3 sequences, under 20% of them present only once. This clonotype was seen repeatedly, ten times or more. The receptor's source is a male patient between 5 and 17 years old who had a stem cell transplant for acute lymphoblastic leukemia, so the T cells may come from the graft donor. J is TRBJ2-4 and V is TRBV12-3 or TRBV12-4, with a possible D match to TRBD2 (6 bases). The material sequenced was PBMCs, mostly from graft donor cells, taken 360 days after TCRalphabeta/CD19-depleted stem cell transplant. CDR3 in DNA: TGTGCCAGCAGTTCCGAGGGACGGGGGGCCAAAAACATTCAGTACTTC. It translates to CASSSEGRGAKNIQYF.